What follows describes a single T cell receptor beta chain. Its antigen remains unidentified. V shed 5 bases and J 3 bases; nucleotides not matched to a gene: 8. Germline V CDR1 and CDR2: KGHSH, LQKENI. The CDR3 runs 16 residues. This sample stems from a study of cytomegalovirus exposure and HLA in healthy donors. Study-wide results and caveats: Presence/absence analyses rested on an assumption that sequencing depth was roughly uniform across donors. Usually a TCR sequence was rare, but some public TCRs were found in many donors. For TCR beta chains, V- and J-gene trimming was later linked to a missense DCLRE1C variant.

Primers for the PCR totalled 60 Vbeta and 13 Jbeta. TCRdb's copy holds only in-frame clones and misses some; the assay was immunoSEQ multiplex PCR. This table has about 200,000 clones, approximately 80% appearing once. This chain links TRBV18 with TRBJ2-2; TRBD2 matches at 8 bases. The source material was PBMCs. The TCR originated in a girl under 18 in good health and CMV-seronegative. CDR3 sequence reads: CASSSTGGADTGELFF. For the CDR3, the DNA is TGTGCCAGCTCATCAACCGGGGGGGCCGACACCGGGGAGCTGTTTTTT.